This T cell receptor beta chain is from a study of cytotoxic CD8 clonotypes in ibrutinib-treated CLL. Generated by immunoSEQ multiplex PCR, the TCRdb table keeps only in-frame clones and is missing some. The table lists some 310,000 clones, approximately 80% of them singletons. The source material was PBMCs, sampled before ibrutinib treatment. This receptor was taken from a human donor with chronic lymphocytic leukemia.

For the CDR3, the DNA is TGCGCCAGCAGCCATCGATACCATACATCTGGGGCCAACGTCCTGACTTTC. Translated: CASSHRYHTSGANVLTF. This chain uses TRBV4-3 with TRBJ2-6; no definite D call. Between the trimmed V and J ends, which lost 3 bases and 1 base, there was a span of 13 bases. The CDR3 spans 17 residues. Germline V gives CDR1 LGHNA, CDR2 YSLEER.